These T cell receptor beta chains were read from a single sample in a study of T cell repertoires in cytomegalovirus infection. The antigens these receptors bind are not known. TCRdb called the reads again in MiXCR, with one record for every CDR3 protein. The repertoire holds 40,000 to 60,000 distinct CDR3 sequences, with under 25% as singletons. Sequencing used CD8+ T cells from cultured PBMCs, obtained from culture after CMV antigen stimulation. The receptor source for this set is a human donor in good health (CMV status not recorded). Some clones in this sample may be carry-over from other donors' samples. CDR3s include the opening cysteine and the closing phenylalanine or tryptophan. Each record gives: clone size, V gene, CDR3 protein. Clone size is shown for a subset of rows, as once, few, many or a class of expanded clone.

clone_size: few; v_call: TRBV12-3/TRBV12-4; cdr3_aa: CASSLAQQRGYTF
clone_size: many; v_call: TRBV15; cdr3_aa: CATSRDRGPHNEQFF
clone_size: NA; v_call: TRBV6-2/TRBV6-3; cdr3_aa: CASSYSRTSGGSGAEQFF
clone_size: few; v_call: TRBV11-2; cdr3_aa: CASTWDGETQYF
clone_size: few; v_call: TRBV6-2/TRBV6-3; cdr3_aa: CASSYLEDPDTDTQYF
clone_size: NA; v_call: TRBV12-3/TRBV12-4; cdr3_aa: CASSLLAGANEQFF
clone_size: NA; v_call: TRBV7-6; cdr3_aa: CASSPGRGLYEQYF
clone_size: few; v_call: TRBV7-9; cdr3_aa: CASSARDRGPYEKLFF
clone_size: few; v_call: TRBV7-2; cdr3_aa: CASSLSNQPQHF
clone_size: many; v_call: TRBV7-9; cdr3_aa: CASSSLGLVSHEQYF
clone_size: NA; v_call: TRBV12-3/TRBV12-4; cdr3_aa: CASSFGGGYTEAFF
clone_size: few; v_call: TRBV6-5; cdr3_aa: CASSYEGYTEAFF
clone_size: NA; v_call: TRBV7-2; cdr3_aa: CASSVRGSAIEAFF
clone_size: NA; v_call: TRBV7-8; cdr3_aa: CASSLGVINEQFF
clone_size: NA; v_call: TRBV7-6; cdr3_aa: CASSPPRGGGLKSNEQYF
clone_size: few; v_call: TRBV7-8; cdr3_aa: CASSPGGAQETQYF
clone_size: few; v_call: TRBV12-3/TRBV12-4; cdr3_aa: CASGNRVTDTQYF
clone_size: few; v_call: TRBV12-3/TRBV12-4; cdr3_aa: CASTLGRLNTEAFF
clone_size: NA; v_call: TRBV6-1; cdr3_aa: CASSGGENTEAFF
clone_size: few; v_call: TRBV7-2; cdr3_aa: CASSSDVQETQYF
clone_size: NA; v_call: TRBV7-6; cdr3_aa: CASSLAPGGDSNQPQHF
clone_size: few; v_call: TRBV7-2; cdr3_aa: CASSLDYPQYF
clone_size: NA; v_call: TRBV6-2/TRBV6-3; cdr3_aa: CASRNRDSGNNEQFF
clone_size: NA; v_call: TRBV7-2; cdr3_aa: CASSYGTGFVRYEQYF
clone_size: many; v_call: TRBV7-2; cdr3_aa: CASSLGYGRENTDTQYF
clone_size: once; v_call: TRBV27; cdr3_aa: CASSVQGGVLQPQHF
clone_size: many; v_call: TRBV7-6; cdr3_aa: CASSLFIGTSGDTQYF
clone_size: NA; v_call: TRBV6-2/TRBV6-3; cdr3_aa: CASSYLLGGAGENIQYF
clone_size: few; v_call: TRBV27; cdr3_aa: CASRGQGYSGNTIYF
clone_size: NA; v_call: TRBV7-2; cdr3_aa: CASSLGLAFEQYF
clone_size: NA; v_call: TRBV7-6; cdr3_aa: CASSLEVTGNNEQFF